This entry concerns a single T cell receptor beta chain. Random hexamers were used to reverse transcribe the RNA input (about 0.45 to 1 ug). With immunoSEQ multiplex PCR, TCR beta CDR3 was amplified across 54 Vbeta and 13 Jbeta. TCRdb re-analysed the immunoSEQ multiplex PCR reads in MiXCR, keeping a single row per CDR3 protein. This repertoire shows hundreds of thousands of distinct CDR3 sequences, 90% to 95% found once; its top ten account for approximately 0.07%. The J segment lost 5 bases and the V segment lost 8 bases, leaving 12 bases of the junction unmatched. Looked up from germline, CDR1 is LGHDT and CDR2 is YNNKEL (reference sequence). The CDR3 length is 17 residues. Sequencing of TCR beta drew on CD8+ and CD4+ T cells from blood. This sample was included in a study of CD8 T cells in Susac syndrome.

This chain connects TRBV3-1 to TRBJ2-3; TRBD2 matches at 14 bases. This TCR was sampled from a human donor with multiple sclerosis. Sequencing used CD4+ T cells from PBMCs. The CDR3 loop reads CASQPGLAGVGQDTQYF. The CDR3 DNA sequence: TGTGCCAGCCAACCGGGACTAGCGGGGGTTGGGCAAGATACGCAGTATTTT.